The sample holds a few counts of the clone carrying this T cell receptor (beta chain). Its specificity is not known. The investigators reverse transcribed all of the isolated RNA, so they sequenced expressed TCRB transcripts. Method: immunoSEQ multiplex PCR; TCRdb's copy keeps in-frame clones and lacks some. The data contain 300,000 to 350,000 clones, about 18% of them singletons. These data are taken from a study of beta chain features in type 1 diabetes. General study findings and limits: At VDJ recombination sites, type 1 diabetes patients had fewer insertions and more deleted nucleotides. The similarity of naive, central memory and Treg TCRB repertoires appeared greater among patients than among healthy donors.

Germline V gene lookup returns CDR1 SGHNT and CDR2 YYREEE (reference sequence). With 3 bases clipped from V and 6 bases from J, the junction kept 8 bases outside the gene matches. The CDR3 sequence is 14 residues long. Material: naive CD4+ T cells from blood. The source is a woman between 18 and 30 years old in good health. This chain joins TRBV5-4 and TRBJ2-7; 8 bases are a match to TRBD2. The CDR3 bases are TGTGCCAGCAGCTCGGGGGGGGGTCAAGGCGAGCAGTACTTC. This codes for CASSSGGGQGEQYF. Using reference TRBV5-4 and TRBJ2-7 for the parts outside the CDR3, the full variable domain is ETGVTQSPTHLIKTRGQQVTLRCSSQSGHNTVSWYQQALGQGPQFIFQYYREEENGRGNFPPRFSGLQFPNYSSELNVNALELDDSALYLCASSSGGGQGEQYFGPGTRLTVT.